The 12 T cell receptor beta chains reported below all come from one sample, sequenced in a study of OX40 agonist ivuxolimab in advanced cancers. Method: immunoSEQ multiplex PCR; TCRdb's copy keeps in-frame clones and lacks some. The sample includes 55,000 to 80,000 clones, about four fifths of them seen just once. The starting material was CD4+ or CD8+ T cells sorted from blood, obtained in a trial of the OX40 agonist ivuxolimab. The receptors stem from an adult with an advanced solid tumor such as melanoma, head and neck, liver or kidney cancer.

This clone has just one count. V and J are TRBV7-9 and TRBJ2-7; 9 nucleotides agree with TRBD1. The CDR3 loop spans 15 amino acids. The germline gives CDR1 SEHNR, CDR2 FQNEAQ (reference sequence). Trimming removed 5 bases from V and 4 bases from J; junction bases left unmatched: 9. The CDR3 here is CASSQRTGVGYEQYF. The DNA for the CDR3 is TGTGCCAGCAGCCAACGGACAGGGGTCGGGTACGAGCAGTACTTC.

CDR3 sequence reads: CASSSTGRDHSYEQYF. The CDR3 coding sequence is TGTGCCAGCAGCTCCACAGGGAGGGACCACTCCTACGAGCAGTACTTC. This chain uses TRBV11-3 with TRBJ2-7; D may be TRBD2 (7 bases). V gave up 4 bases and J gave up 0 bases, with 16 bases separating them. The CDR3 extends over 16 amino acids. Per the germline V gene, CDR1 is SGHNT and CDR2 is YENEEA.

This clone was detected a few times. The rearrangement links TRBV2 to TRBJ1-5, with D unclear. Deletions cut 3 bases from V and 1 base from J, with 7 bases between. Germline V CDR1 and CDR2: SNHLY, FYNNEI. CDR3 length: 14 residues. The CDR3 DNA reads as TGTGCCAGCAGTGACAGTGCGAGCAATCAGCCCCAGCATTTT. The encoded protein is CASSDSASNQPQHF.

The chain carries TRBV18 and TRBJ2-2, with D unresolved. The CDR3 is made up of 13 amino acids. Germline V CDR1 and CDR2: KGHSH, LQKENI. The V end lost 0 bases, the J end lost 8 bases, and 7 bases lay between the germline ends. The CDR3 DNA reads as TGTGCCAGCTCACCACCACGGGCGGGGGAGCTGTTTTTT. Amino acids: CASSPPRAGELFF. The entire variable domain, with the rest obtained from reference TRBV18 and TRBJ2-2, is as follows: NAGVMQNPRHLVRRRGQEARLRCSPMKGHSHVYWYRQLPEEGLKFMVYLQKENIIDESGMPKERFSAEFPKEGPSILRIQQVVRGDSAAYFCASSPPRAGELFFGEGSRLTVL.

The chain carries TRBV21-1 and TRBJ2-2. TRBV21-1 is labeled a pseudogene. CDR3 length: 12 amino acids. The CDR3 bases are TGTGCCAGCAGCGGGGGATGCGGGGAGCTGTTTTTT. Protein: CASSGGCGELFF.

This chain's CDR3 is CASSHEVEKLFF. CDR3 DNA: TGCGCCAGCAGCCACGAAGTGGAAAAACTGTTTTTT. This rearrangement joins TRBV4-1 to TRBJ1-4; D not resolved. The CDR3 extends over 12 amino acids. The germline gives CDR1 MGHRA, CDR2 YSYEKL. V lost 3 bases, J lost 8 bases, and 7 bases lay in between.

The V gene is TRBV9, the J gene TRBJ2-7; 7 nucleotides match TRBD1. The CDR3 spans 17 residues. Losses at the gene ends were 4 bases for V and 2 bases for J; bases not matched to a gene: 15. Looked up from germline, CDR1 is SGDLS and CDR2 is YYNGEE. CDR3 sequence: CASSPRGSRDSPYEQYF. For the CDR3, the DNA is TGTGCCAGCAGCCCGAGGGGGAGTCGGGACAGTCCCTACGAGCAGTACTTC.

The CDR3 reads CASRRVGPNSYEQYF. The CDR3 DNA reads TGTGCCAGCAGGCGCGTTGGACCTAACTCCTACGAGCAGTACTTC. The chain links TRBV27 to TRBJ2-7; D remains ambiguous. V lost 6 bases to trimming and J lost 0 bases, with 15 bases between them. The CDR3 is made up of 15 amino acids. Germline loops: CDR1 MNHEY, CDR2 SMNVEV (reference sequence).

This chain uses TRBV5-6 with TRBJ1-1, with 7 bases that match TRBD1. Germline CDR1 is SGHDT and CDR2 is YYEEEE. This CDR3 comprises 15 residues. The junction had 8 bases not matched to a gene; V was cut back by 4 bases and J by 2 bases. Here the CDR3 DNA reads TGTGCCAGCAGCCGATGGGGACAGTTAAACACTGAAGCTTTCTTT. Translation gives CASSRWGQLNTEAFF.

This clone was seen only a few times. The chain links TRBV27 to TRBJ1-6; D ambiguous. Trimming shortened V by 4 bases and J by 7 bases, and 11 bases separated the two germline ends. CDR1 MNHEY and CDR2 SMNVEV come from the germline V gene (reference sequence). The CDR3 is made up of 14 amino acids. The DNA of the CDR3 is TGTGCCAGCAGTTCAGGACGCCCCAATTCACCCCTCCACTTT. Its protein is CASSSGRPNSPLHF.

In its sample, this clone was seen once. The rearrangement links TRBV7-2 to TRBJ1-1; TRBD1 might be the D (6 bases). Germline values: CDR1 SGHTA, CDR2 FQGNSA. Trimming left V 3 bases short and J 4 bases short, with 12 bases between. The CDR3 has 14 residues. The CDR3, as DNA: TGTGCCAGCAGCTTTCAGGGGTCGAGCACTGAAGCTTTCTTT. Translating gives CASSFQGSSTEAFF.

The genes are TRBV4-3 and TRBJ2-7; 7 nucleotides line up with TRBD2. CDR1 and CDR2 from the germline V gene are LGHNA and YSLEER. This CDR3 contains 18 residues. The J segment lost 7 bases and the V segment lost 3 bases, leaving 21 bases of the junction unmatched. This CDR3 is CASSHDPTSGTTSGEQYF. The CDR3 bases are TGCGCCAGCAGCCACGACCCGACTTCCGGGACTACCTCCGGGGAGCAGTACTTC.